Sequencing of this T cell receptor beta chain was carried out in a study of blood T cell repertoires in COVID-19. Study summary: The samples span acute and convalescent COVID-19 from the United States, Italy and Spain. T cells, B-cell-depleted T cells, or PBMCs supplied cDNA or gDNA.

Per the original data handling: The authors estimated nucleated cell counts from reference gene primer amplification. The method was immunoSEQ multiplex PCR; TCRdb's version includes in-frame clones alone and lacks a portion of them. V and J calls and clone size come straight from that table; D and trimming were deduced from the DNA. The sample has 84,000 or so clones, 75% to 85% seen once. The CDR3 has 13 amino acids. Germline V lookup: CDR1 SEHNR, CDR2 FQNEAQ (reference sequence). V lost 5 bases and J lost 5; bases outside the gene matches: 2. This clone came up a few times. Sequencing was carried out using peripheral blood. The gene calls are TRBV7-9 and TRBJ1-5, with TRBD1 matching over 8 bases. The receptor's source is a woman over 75 with acute or convalescent COVID-19. The CDR3: CASSGQGDQPQHF. The CDR3 DNA is TGTGCCAGCAGCGGACAGGGCGATCAGCCCCAGCATTTT.